Each of the 8 T cell receptor beta chains below was sequenced from the same sample in a study of regulatory T cells in long-lasting Graves disease. Libraries of TCR beta came from iRepertoire HTBI primers plus Arm-PCR of CDR3 regions. TCRdb re-derived calls from the multiplex PCR reads in MiXCR, one entry per CDR3 protein. The table records under 450,000 distinct CDR3 sequences, around 24% of them present only once. Time point given: persistent/refractory GD, antithyroid drugs over 5 years with positive TRAb. PBMC-derived RNA was used for the TCR library. The sample consisted of peripheral blood mononuclear cells (PBMCs), taken when the disease was refractory, from a patient treated with antithyroid drugs. Source of these receptors: a female donor with Graves disease.

This clonotype was recorded a few times. The chain recombines TRBV10-3 with TRBJ2-3; D is perhaps TRBD2 (6 bases). Germline V gene data show CDR1 as ENHRY and CDR2 as SYGVKD. The CDR3 is made up of 13 amino acids. Trimming took 11 bases from V and 1 from J, leaving 13 bases between them. Here the CDR3 DNA reads TGTGCCTCTACGAGGGAGGGCACAGATACGCAGTATTTT. Its translation: CASTREGTDTQYF.

The sample holds a few counts of this clonotype. The chain's CDR3 is CASKSGSGSYEQYF. CDR3 bases: TGTGCCAGCAAGTCGGGTAGCGGGAGTTACGAGCAGTACTTC. This chain uses TRBV28 with TRBJ2-7, with 9 bases aligning to TRBD2. The V gene end was trimmed by 7 bases and the J gene end by 4 bases; junction bases not matched to a gene: 8. CDR3 size: 14 residues. Germline loops: CDR1 MDHEN, CDR2 SYDVKM.

This clonotype was counted a few times. The rearrangement links TRBV12-3 or TRBV12-4 to TRBJ1-5, with a tentative D call TRBD1 (5 bases). The CDR3 extends over 13 amino acids. Trimming took 6 bases from V and 9 from J, leaving 15 bases between them. The DNA for the CDR3 is TGTGCCAGCAGGGGGGGGGAGCTTGGGCCCCAGCATTTT. It translates to CASRGGELGPQHF.

This clonotype was recorded only once. The J gene is TRBJ2-1, the V gene TRBV7-2, with 11 bases fitting TRBD2. This CDR3 has 15 amino acids. The V gene end was trimmed by 5 bases and the J gene end by 10 bases; junction bases not matched to a gene: 10. Germline loops: CDR1 SGHTA, CDR2 FQGNSA. CDR3 nucleotide sequence: TGTGCCAGCAGCGGAGAACTAGCGGGAGTACAAGAGCAGTTCTTC. It specifies CASSGELAGVQEQFF.

The sample holds many counts of this clonotype. The V gene is TRBV7-3, the J gene TRBJ2-5; D unclear. Germline CDR1 and CDR2: SGHTA and FQGTGA. The CDR3 loop spans 13 amino acids. V was cut by 6 bases and J by 4 bases, with 12 bases left in between. In nucleotides, the CDR3 is TGTGCCAGCAGTTATGGGGAATTAGAGACCCAGTACTTC. Its translation is CASSYGELETQYF.

In its sample, this clonotype was seen a few times. The CDR3 DNA reads TGTGCCAGCAGGAGGGCCGAACCCGGGGAGCTGTTTTTT. As protein: CASRRAEPGELFF. The gene calls are TRBV11-2 and TRBJ2-2; weak D call: TRBD2 (5 bases). V was clipped by 6 bases and J by 6 bases, with 11 bases between them. The CDR3 covers 13 residues. Germline loops: CDR1 SGHAT, CDR2 FQNNGV. The entire variable domain, with the rest obtained from reference TRBV11-2 and TRBJ2-2, is as follows: EAGVAQSPRYKIIEKRQSVAFWCNPISGHATLYWYQQILGQGPKLLIQFQNNGVVDDSQLPKDRFSAERLKGVDSTLKIQPAKLEDSAVYLCASRRAEPGELFFGEGSRLTVL.

Many counts were recorded for this clonotype. This rearrangement joins TRBV2 to TRBJ2-7; D unresolved. Germline CDR1 reads SNHLY; CDR2 reads FYNNEI. The CDR3 is made up of 13 amino acids. V lost 7 bases, J lost 0 bases, and 10 bases lay in between. CDR3: CASMPYYSYEQYF. CDR3 bases: TGTGCCAGCATGCCTTACTACTCCTACGAGCAGTACTTC.

The genes are TRBV28 and TRBJ1-2; D call uncertain. The germline V gene has CDR1 MDHEN and CDR2 SYDVKM. The V end was cut by 5 bases, the J end by 0 bases, with 10 bases between. The CDR3 length is 14 residues. CDR3 amino acids: CASSGRIANYGYTF. The CDR3, as DNA: TGTGCCAGCAGTGGCAGGATAGCTAACTATGGCTACACCTTC.